These 17 T cell receptor beta chains came from one sample sequenced in a study of cytomegalovirus exposure and HLA in healthy donors. Clones were sequenced by immunoSEQ multiplex PCR, and TCRdb holds only the in-frame ones, with some missing. The repertoire consists of approximately 150,000 clones, with approximately 87% occurring once and the leading ten covering roughly 1.5%. The sequenced material came from PBMCs. These receptors all come from a woman in her twenties or thirties in good health and CMV-seronegative.

The rearrangement links TRBV15 to TRBJ2-2, with 8 positions matching TRBD2. The junction had 5 bases not matched to a gene; V was cut back by 4 bases and J by 1 base. CDR1 is LNHNV and CDR2 is YYDKDF in the germline V gene (reference sequence). This CDR3 contains 16 residues. This chain's CDR3 is CATSNRGGLNTGELFF. DNA for the CDR3: TGTGCCACCAGCAATCGGGGGGGGTTGAACACCGGGGAGCTGTTTTTT.

This chain joins TRBV7-2 and TRBJ2-5; D remains ambiguous. The germline V gene encodes CDR1 SGHTA and CDR2 FQGNSA. There are 12 residues in the CDR3. V was pared by 0 bases and J by 5 bases, with 4 bases between. The CDR3 protein is CASSLAGETQYF. The CDR3 nucleotides are TGTGCCAGCAGCTTAGCCGGGGAGACCCAGTACTTC.

A single count supports this clone. The V call is TRBV7-9, the J call TRBJ1-3; possible D gene TRBD1, 5 bases. The CDR3 sequence is 14 residues long. Germline V gene data show CDR1 as SEHNR and CDR2 as FQNEAQ (reference sequence). V lost 6 bases and J 2 bases, leaving 11 bases between the germline ends. The CDR3 sequence is CASSLGTTGNTIYF. The CDR3 DNA reads as TGTGCCAGCAGTCTTGGGACTACTGGAAACACCATATATTTT.

The gene calls are TRBV5-5 and TRBJ2-7; D remains ambiguous. CDR1 and CDR2 from the germline V gene are SGHKS and YYEKEE (reference sequence). The CDR3 covers 14 residues. V was shortened by 0 bases and J by 3 bases, with 10 bases between the two germline ends. CDR3 region: CASSLDRLDYEQYF. The CDR3 DNA reads as TGTGCCAGCAGCTTGGATCGGCTAGACTACGAGCAGTACTTC.

This chain links TRBV30 with TRBJ1-5, with D perhaps TRBD1 (5 bases). Germline V gene data show CDR1 as GTSNPN and CDR2 as SVGIG (reference sequence). This CDR3 is built from 15 residues. V lost 0 bases, J lost 5 bases, and 14 bases lay in between. For the CDR3, the DNA is TGTGCCTGGAGTGTACAAGGGGTCGGTCATCAGCCCCAGCATTTT. This encodes CAWSVQGVGHQPQHF.

The chain links TRBV10-1 to TRBJ2-1, with D possibly matching TRBD1 (7 bases). Trimming removed 3 bases at V and 4 bases at J, with 16 bases between. Germline CDR1 reads WNHNN; CDR2 reads SYGVQD (reference sequence). The CDR3 spans 16 residues. CDR3 residues: CASSEYRQGGYNEQFF. CDR3 sequence (DNA): TGCGCCAGCAGTGAATATCGGCAGGGGGGTTACAATGAGCAGTTCTTC.

CDR3 amino acids: CASSFVAGQPIYEQYF. CDR3 nucleotide sequence: TGTGCCAGCAGCTTTGTAGCGGGACAGCCGATCTACGAGCAGTACTTC. The chain combines TRBV12-1 with TRBJ2-7; the DNA was not used to check the table's D call, TRBD2. TRBV12-1 is described as a pseudogene. CDR3 length equals 16 residues.

The chain has TRBV5-1 and TRBJ2-7; TRBD1 agrees at 12 bases. J lost 0 bases, V lost 4 bases, and 20 bases had no gene match. The CDR3 has 21 amino acids. Per germline, CDR1 SGHRS and CDR2 YFSETQ. CDR3 loop: CASSKSPPGTGGLTFSYEQYF. The CDR3 bases are TGCGCCAGCAGCAAATCACCCCCCGGGACAGGGGGCCTGACATTCTCCTACGAGCAGTACTTC.

In its sample, this clone was seen a few times. CDR3 sequence (DNA): TGTGCCAGCAGCCCAGTAGCTACAGGGGTCGTAAGCTATGGCTACACCTTC. Protein product: CASSPVATGVVSYGYTF. The rearrangement links TRBV5-4 to TRBJ1-2; TRBD1 aligns across 7 bases. The CDR3 spans 17 residues. J lost 4 bases, V lost 4 bases, and 16 bases had no gene match. Germline lookup yields CDR1 SGHNT and CDR2 YYREEE (reference sequence).

This clone was observed once. V and J are TRBV5-4 and TRBJ2-2; D possibly corresponds to TRBD1 (6 bases). Germline V lookup: CDR1 SGHNT, CDR2 YYREEE (reference sequence). The CDR3 contains 15 residues. Between the trimmed V and J ends, which lost 2 bases and 7 bases, there was a span of 15 bases. The CDR3 bases are TGTGCCAGCAGCTTACAGGGTAGTTTGGGCGGGGAGCTGTTTTTT. Translation: CASSLQGSLGGELFF.

The chain has TRBV7-2 and TRBJ2-5; 10 bases align to TRBD2. Germline lookup yields CDR1 SGHTA and CDR2 FQGNSA. V lost 4 bases and J lost 2; bases outside the gene matches: 1. The CDR3 is made up of 14 amino acids. The CDR3 sequence: CASSSGLAQETQYF. DNA of the CDR3: TGTGCCAGCAGCTCGGGACTAGCGCAAGAGACCCAGTACTTC.

J is TRBJ1-4 and V is TRBV6-1, with TRBD1 matching 8 bases. V was clipped by 4 bases and J by 7 bases; unmatched bases: 14. The CDR3 loop spans 17 amino acids. Germline CDR1 is MNHNS and CDR2 is SASEGT. The CDR3 nucleotides are TGTGCCAGCAGTGCCCAACCAGAGACAGGGGATGGTGAAAAACTGTTTTTT. It specifies CASSAQPETGDGEKLFF.

This clone has more than one count but fewer than ten. This chain links TRBV10-1 with TRBJ1-6; D is unresolved. CDR3 length equals 12 residues. Germline loops: CDR1 WNHNN, CDR2 SYGVQD (reference sequence). The ends were cut back, 6 bases at V and 7 bases at J, with 7 bases in the middle. CDR3 amino acids: CASSVQNSPLHF. The CDR3 nucleotides read TGCGCCAGCAGCGTACAGAATTCACCCCTCCACTTT.

The gene calls are TRBV7-2 and TRBJ1-3; D uncertain. The germline V and J ends were trimmed by 2 bases and 0 bases, with 8 bases remaining between them. Per the germline V gene, CDR1 is SGHTA and CDR2 is FQGNSA. This CDR3 has 15 residues. The CDR3 region has the DNA TGTGCCAGCAGCTTAAGCGGCCTCTCTGGAAACACCATATATTTT. Amino acid sequence: CASSLSGLSGNTIYF.

The chain links TRBV7-2 to TRBJ1-4; 8 nucleotides agree with TRBD1. Germline V gene lookup returns CDR1 SGHTA and CDR2 FQGNSA. After removal of 5 bases from V and 0 bases from J, the junction contained 11 bases not matched to a gene. The CDR3 loop spans 18 amino acids. CDR3 DNA sequence: TGTGCCAGCAGCCGAAGACAGGGGACGGGGCCAACTAATGAAAAACTGTTTTTT. Residues: CASSRRQGTGPTNEKLFF.

The chain has TRBV6-5 and TRBJ2-2; TRBD2 agrees at 9 bases. The J segment lost 5 bases and the V segment lost 5 bases, leaving 6 bases of the junction unmatched. This CDR3 has 15 residues. CDR1 and CDR2 from the germline V gene are MNHEY and SVGAGI. Here the CDR3 DNA reads TGTGCCAGCAGTCCCCCGCGGGGGGGGACCGGGGAGCTGTTTTTT. Residues: CASSPPRGGTGELFF.

In this sample, this clone turned up once. The chain uses TRBV4-1 and TRBJ2-6, with D maybe TRBD1 (5 bases). The germline gives CDR1 MGHRA, CDR2 YSYEKL. The V gene lost 1 base and the J gene lost 0 bases, with 13 bases spanning the gap. This CDR3 region has 18 residues. The CDR3 loop reads CASSQVENRFSGANVLTF. CDR3 sequence (DNA): TGCGCCAGCAGCCAAGTAGAGAACAGGTTCTCTGGGGCCAACGTCCTGACTTTC.